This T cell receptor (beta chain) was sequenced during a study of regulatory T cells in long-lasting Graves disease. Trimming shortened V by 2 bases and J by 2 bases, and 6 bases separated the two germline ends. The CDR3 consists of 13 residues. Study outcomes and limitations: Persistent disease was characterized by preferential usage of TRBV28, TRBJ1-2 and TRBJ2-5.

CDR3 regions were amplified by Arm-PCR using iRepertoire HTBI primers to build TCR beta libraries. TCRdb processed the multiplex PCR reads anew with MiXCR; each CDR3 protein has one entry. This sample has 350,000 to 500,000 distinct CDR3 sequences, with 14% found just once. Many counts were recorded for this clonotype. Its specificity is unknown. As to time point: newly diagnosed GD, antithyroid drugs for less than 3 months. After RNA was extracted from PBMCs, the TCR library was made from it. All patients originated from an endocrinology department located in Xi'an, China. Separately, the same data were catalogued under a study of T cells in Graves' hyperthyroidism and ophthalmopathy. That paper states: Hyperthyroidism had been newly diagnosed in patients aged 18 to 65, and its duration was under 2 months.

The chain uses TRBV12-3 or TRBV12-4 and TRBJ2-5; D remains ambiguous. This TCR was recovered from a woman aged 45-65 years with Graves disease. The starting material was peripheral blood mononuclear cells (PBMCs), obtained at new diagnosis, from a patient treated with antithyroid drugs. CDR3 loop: CASSLMEQETQYF. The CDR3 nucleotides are TGTGCCAGCAGTTTAATGGAACAAGAGACCCAGTACTTC.